The clone carrying this TCR beta chain appeared a few times. Its cognate antigen is unknown. CDR3 length: 14 amino acids. The junction had 7 bases not matched to a gene; V was cut back by 7 bases and J by 6 bases. CDR1 MNHEY and CDR2 SVGAGI come from the germline V gene. The data were obtained in a study of T cell responses to AZD1222 COVID-19 vaccine. The method was immunoSEQ multiplex PCR; TCRdb's version includes in-frame clones alone and lacks a portion of them. Of about 83,000 clones in the sample, roughly 83% were seen once. Study-wide findings and caveats: Sampling captured repertoires only after the peak T cell response.

The receptor's source is an adult in good health. This chain uses TRBV6-5 with TRBJ2-3; 10 positions match TRBD2. The sample was peripheral blood, taken on day 0 of AZD1222 vaccination. The CDR3, as DNA: TGTGCCAGCACCCTAGCGGGAGAGGGTGATACGCAGTATTTT. Its translation: CASTLAGEGDTQYF.